These 19 T cell receptor beta chains came from one sample sequenced in a study of CD8 T cells in ankylosing spondylitis. Study results and caveats: For ankylosing spondylitis blood, a TCR beta motif of eight or nine highly homologous variants appeared characteristic.

Antigens of these TCRs are unknown. MiXCR, run by TCRdb on the 5' RACE reads, gives a single entry per CDR3 protein. The sample holds under 850,000 distinct CDR3 sequences, roughly 19% seen once. Sequencing was performed on blood, either unsorted or a sorted T cell fraction (not recorded which). Receptor source: a male donor with ankylosing spondylitis.

V gene TRBV5-1 combines with J gene TRBJ1-1; a possible D gene is TRBD1 (5 bases). V was clipped by 2 bases and J by 0 bases, with 23 bases between them. The V gene's germline CDR1 is SGHRS and CDR2 YFSETQ. The CDR3 totals 19 residues. Written as DNA, the CDR3 is TGCGCCAGCAGCTTCACCCGAAAGGGGACTTCGTACATGAACACTGAAGCTTTCTTT. It translates to CASSFTRKGTSYMNTEAFF. The variable domain in full, completed from reference TRBV5-1 and TRBJ1-1, reads KAGVTQTPRYLIKTRGQQVTLSCSPISGHRSVSWYQQTPGQGLQFLFEYFSETQRNKGNFPGRFSGRQFSNSRSEMNVSTLELGDSALYLCASSFTRKGTSYMNTEAFFGQGTRLTVV.

CDR3 nucleotides: TGTGCCAGCAGCTTAGGGGGCGGGTACTCCTACAATGAGCAGTTCTTC. Protein product: CASSLGGGYSYNEQFF. V and J are TRBV7-9 and TRBJ2-1, with D possibly being TRBD1 or TRBD2 (5 bases each). CDR3 size: 16 residues. V dropped 1 base and J dropped 0 bases, with 10 bases sitting between them. From germline, CDR1 is SEHNR and CDR2 FQNEAQ (reference sequence).

This chain links TRBV5-6 with TRBJ2-2; 10 bases agree with TRBD1. This CDR3 spans 16 amino acids. The V gene end was trimmed by 4 bases and the J gene end by 2 bases; junction bases not matched to a gene: 5. CDR1 and CDR2 from the germline V gene are SGHDT and YYEEEE. CDR3 DNA sequence: TGTGCCAGCAGCAAGAGGACAGGGGGTAACACCGGGGAGCTGTTTTTT. This encodes CASSKRTGGNTGELFF.

The chain has TRBV20-1 and TRBJ2-7; 8 bases are shared with TRBD1. From germline, CDR1 is DFQATT and CDR2 SNEGSKA (reference sequence). CDR3 size: 14 residues. Trimming cost V 6 bases and J 3 bases; bases outside gene matches: 10. The CDR3 nucleotides read TGCAGTGCAGCCCGCCGGGACAGGATCTACGAGCAGTACTTC. Translated, it gives CSAARRDRIYEQYF.

CDR3 coding DNA: TGTGCCAGCAGCCAAGTAGCGGGGGGGTTCTACGAGCAGTACTTC. Encoded protein: CASSQVAGGFYEQYF. This sequence joins TRBV7-6 and TRBJ2-7; 11 bases are shared with TRBD2. Germline CDR1 SGHVS, CDR2 FNYEAQ. Trimming cost V 5 bases and J 3 bases; bases outside gene matches: 6. There are 15 residues in the CDR3.

V gene TRBV6-5 combines with J gene TRBJ2-7; no firm D call. V was clipped by 2 bases and J by 1 base, with 12 bases between them. This CDR3 comprises 15 residues. The germline V gene encodes CDR1 MNHEY and CDR2 SVGAGI. The CDR3 DNA reads as TGTGCCAGCAGTTACGGTCCCATGGGGTCCTACGAGCAGTACTTC. Translation: CASSYGPMGSYEQYF.

This clonotype was found a few times. The chain recombines TRBV6-1 with TRBJ2-7, with D maybe TRBD1 (5 bases). The germline V gene encodes CDR1 MNHNS and CDR2 SASEGT. This CDR3 contains 15 residues. V was cut by 4 bases and J by 2 bases, with 15 bases left in between. The CDR3 here is CASSAPADSAYEQYF. CDR3 DNA: TGTGCCAGCAGTGCTCCGGCTGACAGTGCCTACGAGCAGTACTTC.

This clonotype was observed a handful of times. The chain joins TRBV5-1 to TRBJ1-6; a possible D gene is TRBD1 (5 bases). From germline, CDR1 is SGHRS and CDR2 YFSETQ. Trimming removed 0 bases at V and 7 bases at J, with 8 bases between. This CDR3 region has 14 residues. For the CDR3, the DNA is TGCGCCAGCAGCTTGGAGGGGCAGAATTCACCCCTCCACTTT. It encodes CASSLEGQNSPLHF.

This clonotype has at least ten counts. The chain carries TRBV6-2 or TRBV6-3 and TRBJ2-3; 13 nucleotides agree with TRBD2. Trimming cost V 5 bases and J 5 bases; bases outside gene matches: 4. The CDR3 is 15 residues long. CDR1 and CDR2 (germline): MNHEY, SVGEGT. CDR3 nucleotides: TGTGCCAGCAGTCCCCGACTAGCGGGGGGAGATACGCAGTATTTT. This encodes CASSPRLAGGDTQYF.

The sample holds a few counts of this clonotype. The rearrangement joins TRBV30 to TRBJ2-5, with D unresolved. With 2 bases removed from V and 0 bases from J, the gap between germline ends came to 10 bases. The germline CDR1 and CDR2 sequences are GTSNPN and SVGIG (reference sequence). The CDR3 runs 14 residues. This CDR3 is CAWSPLVYQETQYF. The CDR3 nucleotides read TGTGCCTGGAGTCCTCTAGTGTACCAAGAGACCCAGTACTTC. Variable domain in full (rest from reference TRBV30 and TRBJ2-5): SQTIHQWPATLVQPVGSPLSLECTVEGTSNPNLYWYRQAAGRGLQLLFYSVGIGQISSEVPQNLSASRPQDRQFILSSKKLLLSDSGFYLCAWSPLVYQETQYFGPGTRLLVL.

This chain links TRBV20-1 with TRBJ1-2, with TRBD1 as a possible D gene (6 bases). CDR3 size: 12 residues. V was pared by 6 bases and J by 4 bases, with 12 bases between. Germline CDR1 is DFQATT and CDR2 is SNEGSKA (reference sequence). CDR3 DNA sequence: TGCAGTGCAAGACAGGTTCCCTATGGCTACACCTTC. Amino acid sequence: CSARQVPYGYTF.

In this sample, this clonotype turned up a few times. The chain employs TRBV7-2 and TRBJ1-5, with unresolved D. The CDR3 is 15 residues long. The V end was cut by 1 base, the J end by 3 bases, with 10 bases between. Germline V gene data show CDR1 as SGHTA and CDR2 as FQGNSA. Here the CDR3 DNA reads TGTGCCAGCAGCTTAGAAGGGTCAGCCAATCAGCCCCAGCATTTT. It is translated as CASSLEGSANQPQHF.

A few counts support this clonotype. V is TRBV11-2 and J is TRBJ2-3; possibly TRBD2 for D (6 bases). Germline lookup yields CDR1 SGHAT and CDR2 FQNNGV. The CDR3 consists of 16 residues. Between the trimmed V and J ends, which lost 1 base and 4 bases, there was a span of 15 bases. Here the CDR3 reads CASSLAGGGAPDTQYF. The DNA for the CDR3 is TGTGCCAGCAGCTTAGCGGGTGGCGGGGCCCCAGATACGCAGTATTTT. Variable domain in full (rest from reference TRBV11-2 and TRBJ2-3): EAGVAQSPRYKIIEKRQSVAFWCNPISGHATLYWYQQILGQGPKLLIQFQNNGVVDDSQLPKDRFSAERLKGVDSTLKIQPAKLEDSAVYLCASSLAGGGAPDTQYFGPGTRLTVL.

This clonotype was seen a handful of times. The rearrangement links TRBV20-1 to TRBJ1-1, with no clear D. The CDR3 runs to 13 residues. Trimming removed 5 bases from V and 2 bases from J, with 12 bases in between. CDR1 is DFQATT, CDR2 SNEGSKA, per germline (reference sequence). Written as DNA, the CDR3 is TGCAGTGCTTCCGTCCGGGGTAACACTGAAGCTTTCTTT. It specifies CSASVRGNTEAFF.

This chain links TRBV29-1 with TRBJ1-1; D gene unclear. The CDR3 consists of 12 residues. CDR1 and CDR2 (germline): SQVTM, ANQGSEA. The CDR3 protein is CSALGGDTEAFF. The DNA of the CDR3 is TGCAGTGCATTAGGTGGGGACACTGAAGCTTTCTTT. Filled out from reference TRBV29-1 and TRBJ1-1, the complete variable domain reads SAVISQKPSRDICQRGTSLTIQCQVDSQVTMMFWYRQQPGQSLTLIATANQGSEATYESGFVIDKFPISRPNLTFSTLTVSNMSPEDSSIYLCSALGGDTEAFFGQGTRLTVV.

This clonotype was recorded once. This rearrangement joins TRBV6-1 to TRBJ1-5; D might be TRBD1 (5 bases). The CDR3 totals 13 residues. The V gene lost 4 bases and the J gene lost 4 bases, with 8 bases spanning the gap. Germline V gene lookup returns CDR1 MNHNS and CDR2 SASEGT. This CDR3 is CASSVDMNQPQHF. CDR3 bases: TGTGCCAGCAGTGTGGACATGAATCAGCCCCAGCATTTT.

This clonotype was observed at least ten times. This sequence joins TRBV12-3 or TRBV12-4 and TRBJ2-7, with D unclear. The CDR3 sequence is 12 residues long. Trimming took off 5 bases at V and 4 bases at J, with 9 bases between the two ends. The CDR3 here is CASSLSLYEQYF. DNA for the CDR3: TGTGCCAGCAGTCTATCCCTTTACGAGCAGTACTTC.

In this sample, this clonotype turned up many times. V usage is TRBV20-1 and J usage is TRBJ1-6; 10 nucleotides agree with TRBD1. The J segment lost 9 bases and the V segment lost 3 bases, leaving 8 bases of the junction unmatched. The germline CDR1 and CDR2 sequences are DFQATT and SNEGSKA (reference sequence). The CDR3 sequence is 15 residues long. The CDR3 region has the DNA TGCAGTGCTAGTCGACGGGACAGGGGTTCTTCACCCCTCCACTTT. Amino acid sequence: CSASRRDRGSSPLHF.

The table lists this clonotype with many counts. The chain uses TRBV5-1 and TRBJ2-2; D ambiguous. Trimming removed 1 base from V and 5 bases from J, with 12 bases in between. The CDR3 loop spans 15 amino acids. Germline CDR1 is SGHRS and CDR2 is YFSETQ. CDR3 amino acids: CASSLSLSATGELFF. In DNA form, the CDR3 reads TGCGCCAGCAGCTTGTCCCTCTCGGCGACCGGGGAGCTGTTTTTT.